This TCR beta chain was captured in a study of radiation and T cells in renal cell carcinoma. At the level of the study: Nephrectomy followed 15 Gy stereotactic body radiation by 4 weeks.

Whole-study findings and limits: Pretreatment tumor biopsies were lacking, so baseline clonotypes are unknown.

Time point specified: blood 2 weeks post-SBRT. The treatment here: 15 Gy SBRT to primary tumor, nephrectomy 4 weeks later. The patient's renal cell carcinoma had clear cell pathology. A remark on this clone: The antigen is unknown.

Some clones are missing from TCRdb's copy, which holds only in-frame ones; the method was immunoSEQ multiplex PCR. Of approximately 120,000 clones listed, 65% to 85% are singletons. This specimen was blood, taken from a patient whose treatment included radiotherapy and nephrectomy. This receptor was identified in a man aged 50-60 years with renal cell carcinoma.

CDR3 protein: CASSLVSHNEQFF. The CDR3 nucleotides are TGTGCCAGCAGCTTAGTATCTCACAATGAGCAGTTCTTC. The chain joins TRBV7-8 to TRBJ2-1, with unresolved D. The CDR3 has 13 amino acids. Germline V gene lookup returns CDR1 SGHVS and CDR2 FQNEAQ. V lost 1 base, J lost 5 bases, and 6 bases lay in between.